The following is a T cell receptor beta chain sequence with its context. The antigen is undetermined. This entry comes from a study of identical twins. Broader study findings: Abundant beta clonotypes from cord blood had fewer insertions, unlike memory repertoires, which showed none.

MiXCR, applied by TCRdb to the 5' RACE reads, yields one record per CDR3 protein. The table has 1.5 million to 2 million distinct CDR3 sequences, more than 30% seen once. The receptor was derived from a newborn girl in good health. The material sequenced was cord blood.

Here the CDR3 DNA reads TGCAGTGCTACCCCTAGCGGGAGGGCCAGGTACAATGAGCAGTTCTTC. Its protein product is CSATPSGRARYNEQFF. V gene TRBV20-1 combines with J gene TRBJ2-1, with TRBD2 identical over 12 bases. J gave up 4 bases and V 4 bases, and 8 bases lay outside the gene matches. CDR1 DFQATT and CDR2 SNEGSKA come from the germline V gene (reference sequence). This CDR3 is built from 16 residues.